This entry concerns a single T cell receptor (beta chain). This sample stems from a study of cytomegalovirus exposure and HLA in healthy donors. It was with 60 Vbeta and 13 Jbeta primers that the PCR ran. TCRdb's copy holds only in-frame clones and misses some; the assay was immunoSEQ multiplex PCR. The sample consists of around 150,000 clones, over 75% of them appearing once. The CDR3 sequence is 16 residues long. Germline assignment: CDR1 SEHNR and CDR2 FQNEAQ (reference sequence). V was clipped by 2 bases and J by 7 bases; unmatched bases: 6. The clonotype comes from a woman aged 40 to 50 in good health and CMV-seronegative. This sequence joins TRBV7-9 and TRBJ1-4; TRBD1 matches 11 bases. The specimen sequenced was PBMCs. In DNA, the CDR3 is TGTGCCAGCAGCTTAATTCCCGGGACAGGGGGTGAAAAACTGTTTTTT. Translated: CASSLIPGTGGEKLFF.